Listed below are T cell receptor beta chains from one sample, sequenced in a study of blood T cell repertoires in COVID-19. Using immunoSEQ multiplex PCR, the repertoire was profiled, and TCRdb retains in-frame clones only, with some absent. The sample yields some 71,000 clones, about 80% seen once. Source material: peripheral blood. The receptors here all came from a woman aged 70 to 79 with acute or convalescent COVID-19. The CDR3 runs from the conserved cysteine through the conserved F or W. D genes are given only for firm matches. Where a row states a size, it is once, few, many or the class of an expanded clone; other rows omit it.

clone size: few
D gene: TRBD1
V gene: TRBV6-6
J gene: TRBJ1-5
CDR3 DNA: TGTGCCAGCAGTTACTCCGGGACAGGGAATCAGCCCCAGCATTTT
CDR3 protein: CASSYSGTGNQPQHF

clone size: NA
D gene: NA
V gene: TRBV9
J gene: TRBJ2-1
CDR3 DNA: TGTGCCAGCAGCCCCTCCCCTACGGGGGCCTACAATGAGCAGTTCTTC
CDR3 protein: CASSPSPTGAYNEQFF

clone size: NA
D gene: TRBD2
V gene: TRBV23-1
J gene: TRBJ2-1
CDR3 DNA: TGCGCCCCCCGCCGACTGCCAGGACTAGCGGAGATAAGCTCCTACAATGAGCAGTTCTTC
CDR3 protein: CAPRRLPGLAEISSYNEQFF

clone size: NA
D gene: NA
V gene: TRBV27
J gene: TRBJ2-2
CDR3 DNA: TGTGCCAGCAGTTTATCATGGCAGAACACCGGGGAGCTGTTTTTT
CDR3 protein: CASSLSWQNTGELFF

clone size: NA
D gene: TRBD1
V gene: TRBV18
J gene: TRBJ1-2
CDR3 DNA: TGTGCCAGCTCACCACGGGGACAGGGGCAATATGGCTACACCTTC
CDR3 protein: CASSPRGQGQYGYTF

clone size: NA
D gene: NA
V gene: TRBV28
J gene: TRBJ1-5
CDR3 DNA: TGTGCCAGCAGTAGAACAGGGAGCGGCCAGCCCCAGCATTTT
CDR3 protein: CASSRTGSGQPQHF

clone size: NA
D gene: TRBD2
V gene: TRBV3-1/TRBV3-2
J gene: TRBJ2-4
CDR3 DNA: TGTGCCAGCAGCCAAGATAGGGGGGTGAGGACTAGCGGGAGTATTCAGTACTTC
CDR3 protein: CASSQDRGVRTSGSIQYF

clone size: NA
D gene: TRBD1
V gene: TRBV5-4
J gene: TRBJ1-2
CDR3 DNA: TGTGCCAGCAGCATCCCGACAGGGGGAAACTATGGCTACACCTTC
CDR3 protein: CASSIPTGGNYGYTF

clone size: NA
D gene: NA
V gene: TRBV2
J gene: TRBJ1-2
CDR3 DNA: TGTGCCAGCAGTACAGGGTATGGCTACACCTTC
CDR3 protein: CASSTGYGYTF

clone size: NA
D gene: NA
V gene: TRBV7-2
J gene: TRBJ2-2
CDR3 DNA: TGTGCCAGCAGCCTCACGCCCCCTTGGCAGGGGAACACCGGGGAGCTGTTTTTT
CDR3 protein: CASSLTPPWQGNTGELFF

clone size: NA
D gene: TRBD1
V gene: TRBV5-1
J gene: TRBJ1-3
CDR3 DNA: TGCGCCAGCAGCTTGGGAACAGGGGGCGCTTCTGGAAACACCATATATTTT
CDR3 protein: CASSLGTGGASGNTIYF

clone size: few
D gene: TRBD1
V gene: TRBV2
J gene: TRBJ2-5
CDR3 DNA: TGTGCCAGCGGGGGGGACAGGGCTTTACAAGAGACCCAGTACTTC
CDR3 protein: CASGGDRALQETQYF

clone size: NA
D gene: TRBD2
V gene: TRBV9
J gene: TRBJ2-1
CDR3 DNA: TGTGCCAGCAGCGTCTCTAGGGGACTAGCGGCCCACCTCTCCTACAATGAGCAGTTCTTC
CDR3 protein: CASSVSRGLAAHLSYNEQFF

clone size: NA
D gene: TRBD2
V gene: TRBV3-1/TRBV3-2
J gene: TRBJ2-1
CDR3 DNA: TGTGCCAGCAGCCAAGGGCCAGGGGGGACTAGCGTCAATGAGCAGTTCTTC
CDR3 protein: CASSQGPGGTSVNEQFF

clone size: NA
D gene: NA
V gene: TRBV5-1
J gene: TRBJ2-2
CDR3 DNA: TGCGCCAGCAGCTCCGATGGTAGCCTGAACACCGGGGAGCTGTTTTTT
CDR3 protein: CASSSDGSLNTGELFF

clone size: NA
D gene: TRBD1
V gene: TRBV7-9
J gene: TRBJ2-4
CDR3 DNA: TGTGCCAGCAGCCGTGACAGGGAATGGCGCGGAAACATTCAGTACTTC
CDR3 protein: CASSRDREWRGNIQYF

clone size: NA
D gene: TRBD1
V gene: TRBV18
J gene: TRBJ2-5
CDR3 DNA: TGTGCCAGCTCACCAGAGGGGGCGGGAGAGACCCAGTACTTC
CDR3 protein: CASSPEGAGETQYF

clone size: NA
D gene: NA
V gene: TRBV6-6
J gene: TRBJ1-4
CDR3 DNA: TGTGCCAGCAGTTACTCGACCAGTGGGGGCGAACTGTTTTTT
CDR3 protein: CASSYSTSGGELFF

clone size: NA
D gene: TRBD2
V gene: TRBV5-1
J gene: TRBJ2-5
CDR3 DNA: TGCGCCAGCAGCTTGGCCCCACTTTCAGCGGGAGGGCAGGGGGAGACCCAGTACTTC
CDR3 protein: CASSLAPLSAGGQGETQYF

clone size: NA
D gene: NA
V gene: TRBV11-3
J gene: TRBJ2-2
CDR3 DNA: TGTGCCAGCAGCTTGAGTCAAGCGACCGGGGAGCTGTTTTTT
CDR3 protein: CASSLSQATGELFF

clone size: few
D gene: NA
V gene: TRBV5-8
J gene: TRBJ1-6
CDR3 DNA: TGTGCCAGCAGCTTGTTCAGCGGGGTTCTCAATTCACCCCTCCACTTT
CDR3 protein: CASSLFSGVLNSPLHF

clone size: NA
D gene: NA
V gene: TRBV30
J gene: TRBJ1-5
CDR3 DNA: TGTGCCTGGAGCGGTGGGGCAGGGGCCAATCAGCCCCAGCATTTT
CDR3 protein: CAWSGGAGANQPQHF

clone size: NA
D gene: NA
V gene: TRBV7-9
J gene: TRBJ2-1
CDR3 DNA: TGTGCCAGCAGCTTAGAAACGGGGGGCCCCTACAATGAGCAGTTCTTC
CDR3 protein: CASSLETGGPYNEQFF

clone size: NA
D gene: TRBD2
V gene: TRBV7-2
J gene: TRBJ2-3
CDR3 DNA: TGTGCCAGCAGCACCAACGGGGGGGGGAGCACAGATACGCAGTATTTT
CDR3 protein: CASSTNGGGSTDTQYF

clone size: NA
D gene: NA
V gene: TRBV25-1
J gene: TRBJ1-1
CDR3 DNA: TGTGCCAGCAGAGACCCGGGGGGAACTGAAGCTTTCTTT
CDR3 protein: CASRDPGGTEAFF

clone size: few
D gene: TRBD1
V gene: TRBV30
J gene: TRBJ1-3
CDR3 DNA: TGTGCCTGGAGTCGGGACAGAATCTCACGTAACTCTGGAAACACCATATATTTT
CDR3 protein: CAWSRDRISRNSGNTIYF

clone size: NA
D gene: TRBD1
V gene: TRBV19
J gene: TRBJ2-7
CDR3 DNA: TGTGCCAGCAAAGGACAGGCCAACTCCTACGAGCAGTACTTC
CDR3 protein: CASKGQANSYEQYF

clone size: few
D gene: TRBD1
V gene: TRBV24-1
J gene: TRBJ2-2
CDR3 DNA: TGTGCCACCAGTGATCCCGCAGGGGGCCCAACCGGGGAGCTGTTTTTT
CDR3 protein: CATSDPAGGPTGELFF

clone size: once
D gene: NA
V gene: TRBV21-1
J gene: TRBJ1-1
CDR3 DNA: TGTGCCAGCAGCAAAAGGGTCAGGGAGGCTGAAGCTTTCTTT
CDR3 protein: CASSKRVREAEAFF

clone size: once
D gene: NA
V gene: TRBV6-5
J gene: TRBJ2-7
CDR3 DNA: TGTGCCAGCAGGTTGGACAGCTACGAGCAGTACTTC
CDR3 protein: CASRLDSYEQYF

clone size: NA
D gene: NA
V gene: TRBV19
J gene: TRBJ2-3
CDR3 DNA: TGTGCCAGTAGTATAGCCAGCGGCTCTTTCACAGATACGCAGTATTTT
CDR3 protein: CASSIASGSFTDTQYF

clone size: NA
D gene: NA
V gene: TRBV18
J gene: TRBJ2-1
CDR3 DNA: TGTGCCAGCACGACAGGAACAGGGACCTACAATGAGCAGTTCTTC
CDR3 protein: CASTTGTGTYNEQFF

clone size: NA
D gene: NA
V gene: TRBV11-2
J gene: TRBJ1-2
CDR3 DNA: TGTGCCAGCAGCTTAGACAGGGTGTCAGATGGCTACACCTTC
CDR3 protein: CASSLDRVSDGYTF

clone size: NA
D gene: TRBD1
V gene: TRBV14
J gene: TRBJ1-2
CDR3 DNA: TGTGCCAGCAGCAGACAGGGGGAGAGAAATGGCTACACCTTC
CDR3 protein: CASSRQGERNGYTF

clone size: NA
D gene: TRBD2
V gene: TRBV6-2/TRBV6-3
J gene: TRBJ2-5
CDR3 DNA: TGTGCCAGCAGTTACCCCTCCGGGGGGGGTAGGGAGACCCAGTACTTC
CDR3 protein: CASSYPSGGGRETQYF

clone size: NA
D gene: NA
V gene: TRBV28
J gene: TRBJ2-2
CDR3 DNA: TGTGCCAGCAGTCTCCGGGATCATTCGGCCGGGGAGCTGTTTTTT
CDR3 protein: CASSLRDHSAGELFF

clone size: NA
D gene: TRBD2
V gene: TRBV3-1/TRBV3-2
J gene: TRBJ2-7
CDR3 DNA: TGTGCCAGCAGCCAAGTAGGTGGACTAGCGGGAGGCCCATCCTACGAGCAGTACTTC
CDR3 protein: CASSQVGGLAGGPSYEQYF

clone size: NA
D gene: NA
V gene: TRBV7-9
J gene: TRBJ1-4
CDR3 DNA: TGTGCCAGCAGCCCTATGGGGGGAAATGAAAAACTGTTTTTT
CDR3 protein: CASSPMGGNEKLFF

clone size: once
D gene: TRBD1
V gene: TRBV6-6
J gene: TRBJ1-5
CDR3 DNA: TGTGCCAGCAGACCCCCGACAGGGACGGATCAGCCCCAGCATTTT
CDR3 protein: CASRPPTGTDQPQHF

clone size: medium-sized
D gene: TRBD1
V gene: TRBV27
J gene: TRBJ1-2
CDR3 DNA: TGTGCCAGCAGTTCGGCCGGGACAGGGAATCGGTATGGCTACACCTTC
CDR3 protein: CASSSAGTGNRYGYTF

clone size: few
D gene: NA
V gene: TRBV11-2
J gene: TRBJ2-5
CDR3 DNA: TGTGCCAGCAGCCCTGCCCGGGAGACCCAGTACTTC
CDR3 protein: CASSPARETQYF

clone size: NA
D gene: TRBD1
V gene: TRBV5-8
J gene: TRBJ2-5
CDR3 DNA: TGTGCCAGCAGCTTGTGGACAGGGGGCCCAGAGACCCAGTACTTC
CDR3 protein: CASSLWTGGPETQYF

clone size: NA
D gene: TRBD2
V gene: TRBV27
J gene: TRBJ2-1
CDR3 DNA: TGTGCCAGCAGTTTATCGGCGGGGGGGTACAATGAGCAGTTCTTC
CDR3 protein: CASSLSAGGYNEQFF

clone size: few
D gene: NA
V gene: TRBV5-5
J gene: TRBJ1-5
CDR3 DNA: TGTGCCAGCAGCCCCCGGTGGGGGGGGGACAATCAGCCCCAGCATTTT
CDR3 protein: CASSPRWGGDNQPQHF

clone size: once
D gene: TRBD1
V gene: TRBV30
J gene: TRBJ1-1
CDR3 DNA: TGTGCCTGGAGTCAAACAGGGGGAGGCACTGAAGCTTTCTTT
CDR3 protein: CAWSQTGGGTEAFF

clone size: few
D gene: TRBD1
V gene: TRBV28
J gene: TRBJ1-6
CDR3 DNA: TGTGCCAGCAGACCAGGGGGCGATTCACCCCTCCACTTT
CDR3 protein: CASRPGGDSPLHF

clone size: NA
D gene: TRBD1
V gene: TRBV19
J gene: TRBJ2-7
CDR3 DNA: TGTGCCAGTAGTATACGGGACAGGCCCTACGAGCAGTACTTC
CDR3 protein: CASSIRDRPYEQYF

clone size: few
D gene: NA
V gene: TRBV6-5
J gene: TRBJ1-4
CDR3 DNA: TGTGCCAGCCGTCCCACGGGTGCAACTAATGAAAAACTGTTTTTT
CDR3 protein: CASRPTGATNEKLFF

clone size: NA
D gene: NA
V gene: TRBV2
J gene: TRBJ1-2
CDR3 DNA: TGTGCCAGCAGTGAACAAGGGGCCAACTATGGCTACACCTTC
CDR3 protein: CASSEQGANYGYTF

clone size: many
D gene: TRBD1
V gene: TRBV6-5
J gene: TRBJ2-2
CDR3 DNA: TGTGCCAGCAGTCGGACAGGCCTGAACACCGGGGAGCTGTTTTTT
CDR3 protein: CASSRTGLNTGELFF

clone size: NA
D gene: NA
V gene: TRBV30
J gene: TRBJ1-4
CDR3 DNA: TGTGCCTGGAGTCCAAACGGTAATGAAAAACTGTTTTTT
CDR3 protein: CAWSPNGNEKLFF

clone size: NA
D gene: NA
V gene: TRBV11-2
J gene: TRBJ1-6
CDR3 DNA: TGTGCCAGCAGCGGAACGGGGGGGAATTCACCCCTCCACTTT
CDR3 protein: CASSGTGGNSPLHF

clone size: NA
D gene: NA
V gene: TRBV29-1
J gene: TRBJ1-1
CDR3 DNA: TGCAGCGTGGGGATGGAAGGGGACACTGAAGCTTTCTTT
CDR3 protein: CSVGMEGDTEAFF

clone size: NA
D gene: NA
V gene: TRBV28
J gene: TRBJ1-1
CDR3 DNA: TGTGCCAGCAGTTACACCTACACTGAAGCTTTCTTT
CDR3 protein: CASSYTYTEAFF

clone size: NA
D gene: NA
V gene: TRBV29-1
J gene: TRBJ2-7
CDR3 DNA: TGCAGCGTTGAGAAGGGGTCGAAGTGGTACTTC
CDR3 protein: CSVEKGSKWYF